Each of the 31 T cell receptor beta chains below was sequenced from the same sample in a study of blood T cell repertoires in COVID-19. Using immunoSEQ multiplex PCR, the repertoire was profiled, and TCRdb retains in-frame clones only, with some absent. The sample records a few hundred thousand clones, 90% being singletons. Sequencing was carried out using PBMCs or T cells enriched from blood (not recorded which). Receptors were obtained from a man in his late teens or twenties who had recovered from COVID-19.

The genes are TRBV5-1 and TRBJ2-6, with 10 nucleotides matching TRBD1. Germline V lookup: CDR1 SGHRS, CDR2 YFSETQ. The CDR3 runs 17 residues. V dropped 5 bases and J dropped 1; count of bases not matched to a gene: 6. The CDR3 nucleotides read TGCGCCAGCAGTCCGACAGGGGGCCTTTCTGGGGCCAACGTCCTGACTTTC. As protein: CASSPTGGLSGANVLTF.

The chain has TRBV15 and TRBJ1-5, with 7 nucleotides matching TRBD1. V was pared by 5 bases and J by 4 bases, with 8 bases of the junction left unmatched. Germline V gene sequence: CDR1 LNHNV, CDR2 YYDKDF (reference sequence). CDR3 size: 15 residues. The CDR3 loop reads CATSGGAQGNQPQHF. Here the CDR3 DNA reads TGTGCCACCAGCGGGGGTGCACAGGGGAATCAGCCCCAGCATTTT.

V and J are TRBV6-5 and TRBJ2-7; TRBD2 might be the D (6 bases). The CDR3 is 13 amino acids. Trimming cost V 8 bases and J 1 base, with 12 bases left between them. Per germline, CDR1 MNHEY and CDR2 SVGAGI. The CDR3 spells CASLLADSYEQYF. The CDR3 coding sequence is TGTGCCAGCCTACTAGCCGATTCCTACGAGCAGTACTTC.

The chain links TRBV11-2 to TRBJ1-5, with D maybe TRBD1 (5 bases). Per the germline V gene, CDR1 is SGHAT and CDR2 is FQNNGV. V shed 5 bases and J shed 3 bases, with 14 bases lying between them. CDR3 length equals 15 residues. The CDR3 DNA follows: TGTGCCAGCAGCCCAGCAGGGCAGTTCAATCAGCCCCAGCATTTT. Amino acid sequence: CASSPAGQFNQPQHF. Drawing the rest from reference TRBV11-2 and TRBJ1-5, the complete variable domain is EAGVAQSPRYKIIEKRQSVAFWCNPISGHATLYWYQQILGQGPKLLIQFQNNGVVDDSQLPKDRFSAERLKGVDSTLKIQPAKLEDSAVYLCASSPAGQFNQPQHFGDGTRLSIL.

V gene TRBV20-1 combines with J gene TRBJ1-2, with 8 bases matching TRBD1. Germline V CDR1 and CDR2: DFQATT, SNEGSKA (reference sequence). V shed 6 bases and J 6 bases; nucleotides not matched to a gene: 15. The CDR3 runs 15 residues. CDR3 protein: CSASGTRQGWNGYTF. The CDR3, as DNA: TGCAGTGCCAGTGGGACAAGACAGGGGTGGAATGGCTACACCTTC.

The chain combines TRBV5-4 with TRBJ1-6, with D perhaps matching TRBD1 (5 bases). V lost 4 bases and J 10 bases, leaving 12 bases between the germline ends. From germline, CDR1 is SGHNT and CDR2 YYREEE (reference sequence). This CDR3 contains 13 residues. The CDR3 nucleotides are TGTGCCAGCAGCCCCAGGGCGGAGTCACCCCTCCACTTT. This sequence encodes CASSPRAESPLHF.

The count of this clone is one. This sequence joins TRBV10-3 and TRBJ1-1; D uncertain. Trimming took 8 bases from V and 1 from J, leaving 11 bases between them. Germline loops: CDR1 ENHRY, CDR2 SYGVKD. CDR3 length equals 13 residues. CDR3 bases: TGTGCCATCCGGGGTAGCTGGAACACTGAAGCTTTCTTT. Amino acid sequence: CAIRGSWNTEAFF.

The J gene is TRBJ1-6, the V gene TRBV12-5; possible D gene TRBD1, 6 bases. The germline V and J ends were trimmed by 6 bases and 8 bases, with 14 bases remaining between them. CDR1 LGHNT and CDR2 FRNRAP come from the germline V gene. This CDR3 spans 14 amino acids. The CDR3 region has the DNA TGTGCTAGTGGAACAGGGACAATGGATTCACCCCTCCACTTT. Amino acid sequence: CASGTGTMDSPLHF.

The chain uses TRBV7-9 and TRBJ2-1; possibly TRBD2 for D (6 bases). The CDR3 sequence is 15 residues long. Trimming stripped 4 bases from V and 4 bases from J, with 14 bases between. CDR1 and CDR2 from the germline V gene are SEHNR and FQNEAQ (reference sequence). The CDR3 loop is CASSWGTPKYNEQFF. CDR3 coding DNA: TGTGCCAGCAGCTGGGGGACTCCAAAATACAATGAGCAGTTCTTC.

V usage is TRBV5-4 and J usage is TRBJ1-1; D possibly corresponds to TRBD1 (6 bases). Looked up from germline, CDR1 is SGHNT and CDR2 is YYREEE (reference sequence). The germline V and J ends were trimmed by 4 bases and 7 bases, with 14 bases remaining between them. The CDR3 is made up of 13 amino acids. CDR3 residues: CASSPGGADEAFF. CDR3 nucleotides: TGTGCCAGCAGCCCGGGGGGGGCGGATGAAGCTTTCTTT. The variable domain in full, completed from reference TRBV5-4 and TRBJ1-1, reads ETGVTQSPTHLIKTRGQQVTLRCSSQSGHNTVSWYQQALGQGPQFIFQYYREEENGRGNFPPRFSGLQFPNYSSELNVNALELDDSALYLCASSPGGADEAFFGQGTRLTVV.

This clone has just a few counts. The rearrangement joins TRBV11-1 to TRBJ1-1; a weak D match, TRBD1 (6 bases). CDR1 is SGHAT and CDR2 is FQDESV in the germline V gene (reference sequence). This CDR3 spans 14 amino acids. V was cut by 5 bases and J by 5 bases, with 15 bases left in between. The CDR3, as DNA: TGTGCCAGCAGCCAGGGGACCTCCGGGACTGAAGCTTTCTTT. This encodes CASSQGTSGTEAFF.

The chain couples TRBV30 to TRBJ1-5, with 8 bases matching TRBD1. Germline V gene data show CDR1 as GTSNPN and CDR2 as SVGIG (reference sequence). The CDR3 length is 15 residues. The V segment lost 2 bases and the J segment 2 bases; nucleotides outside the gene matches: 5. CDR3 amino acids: CAWSSPTGGNQPQHF. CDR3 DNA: TGTGCCTGGAGTTCACCGACAGGGGGCAATCAGCCCCAGCATTTT.

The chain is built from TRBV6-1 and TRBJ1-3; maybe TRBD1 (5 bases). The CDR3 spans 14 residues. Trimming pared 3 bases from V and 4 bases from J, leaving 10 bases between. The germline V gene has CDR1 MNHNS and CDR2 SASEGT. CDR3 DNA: TGTGCCAGCAGTGAGACAGATGAGGGAAACACCATATATTTT. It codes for CASSETDEGNTIYF.

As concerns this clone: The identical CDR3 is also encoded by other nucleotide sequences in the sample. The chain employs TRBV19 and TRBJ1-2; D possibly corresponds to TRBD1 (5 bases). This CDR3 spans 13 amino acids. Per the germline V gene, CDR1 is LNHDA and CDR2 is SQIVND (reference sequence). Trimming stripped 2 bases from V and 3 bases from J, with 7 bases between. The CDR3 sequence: CASSITGDYGYTF. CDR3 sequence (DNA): TGTGCCAGTAGTATAACGGGGGACTATGGCTACACCTTC.

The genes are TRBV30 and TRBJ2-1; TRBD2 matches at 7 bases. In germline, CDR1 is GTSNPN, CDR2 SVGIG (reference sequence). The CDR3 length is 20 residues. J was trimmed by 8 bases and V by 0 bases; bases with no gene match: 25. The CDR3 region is CAWSVFPGKRTSKMGDEQFF. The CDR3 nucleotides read TGTGCCTGGAGTGTATTCCCAGGGAAAAGGACTAGTAAAATGGGGGATGAGCAGTTCTTC.

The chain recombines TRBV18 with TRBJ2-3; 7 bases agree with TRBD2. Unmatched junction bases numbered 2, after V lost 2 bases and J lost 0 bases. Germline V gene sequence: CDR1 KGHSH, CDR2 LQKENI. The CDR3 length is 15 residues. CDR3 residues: CASSPLGGSTDTQYF. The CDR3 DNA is TGTGCCAGCTCACCATTGGGGGGGAGCACAGATACGCAGTATTTT.

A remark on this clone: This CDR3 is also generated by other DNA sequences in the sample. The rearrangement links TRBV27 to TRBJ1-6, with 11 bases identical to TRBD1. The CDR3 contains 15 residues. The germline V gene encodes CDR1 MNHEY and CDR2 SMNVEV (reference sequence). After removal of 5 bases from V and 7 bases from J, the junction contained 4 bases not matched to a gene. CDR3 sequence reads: CASSPGTGGNSPLHF. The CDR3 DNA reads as TGTGCCAGCAGTCCCGGGACAGGGGGGAATTCACCCCTCCACTTT.

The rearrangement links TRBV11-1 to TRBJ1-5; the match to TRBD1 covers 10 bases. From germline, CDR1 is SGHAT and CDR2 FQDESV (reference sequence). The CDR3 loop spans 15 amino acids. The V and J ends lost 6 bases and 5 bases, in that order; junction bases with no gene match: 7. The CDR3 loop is CASSPGTGDHQPQHF. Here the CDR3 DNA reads TGTGCCAGCAGTCCCGGGACAGGGGACCATCAGCCCCAGCATTTT. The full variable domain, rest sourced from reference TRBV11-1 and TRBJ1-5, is EAEVAQSPRYKITEKSQAVAFWCDPISGHATLYWYRQILGQGPELLVQFQDESVVDDSQLPKDRFSAERLKGVDSTLKIQPAELGDSAMYLCASSPGTGDHQPQHFGDGTRLSIL.

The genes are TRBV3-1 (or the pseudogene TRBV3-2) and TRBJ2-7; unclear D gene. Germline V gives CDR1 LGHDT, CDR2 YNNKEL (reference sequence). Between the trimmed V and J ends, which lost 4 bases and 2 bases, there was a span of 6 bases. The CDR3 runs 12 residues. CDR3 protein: CASSPTPYEQYF. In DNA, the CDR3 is TGTGCCAGCAGCCCAACTCCCTACGAGCAGTACTTC.

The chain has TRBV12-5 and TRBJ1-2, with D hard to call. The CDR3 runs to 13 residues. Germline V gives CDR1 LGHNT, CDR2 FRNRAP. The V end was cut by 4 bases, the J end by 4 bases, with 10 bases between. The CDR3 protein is CASGWAQPYGYTF. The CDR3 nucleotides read TGTGCTAGTGGTTGGGCCCAGCCCTATGGCTACACCTTC.

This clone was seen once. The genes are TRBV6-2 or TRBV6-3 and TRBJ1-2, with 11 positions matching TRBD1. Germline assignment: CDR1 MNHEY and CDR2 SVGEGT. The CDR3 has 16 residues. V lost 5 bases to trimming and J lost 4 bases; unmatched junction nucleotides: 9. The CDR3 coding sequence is TGTGCCAGCAGTAACTTCCGGGACAGGGGGTCCTATGGCTACACCTTC. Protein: CASSNFRDRGSYGYTF.

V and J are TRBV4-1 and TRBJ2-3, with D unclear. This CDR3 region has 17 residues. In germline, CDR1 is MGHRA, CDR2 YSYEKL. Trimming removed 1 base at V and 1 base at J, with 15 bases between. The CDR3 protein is CASSQVPPSRGTDTQYF. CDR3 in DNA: TGCGCCAGCAGCCAAGTACCTCCCAGCCGGGGCACAGATACGCAGTATTTT.

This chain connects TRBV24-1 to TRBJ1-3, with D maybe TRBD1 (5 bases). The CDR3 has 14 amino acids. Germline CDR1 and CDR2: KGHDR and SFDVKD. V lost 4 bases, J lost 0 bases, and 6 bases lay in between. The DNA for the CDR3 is TGTGCCACCAGTGAGGACAACTCTGGAAACACCATATATTTT. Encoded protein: CATSEDNSGNTIYF.

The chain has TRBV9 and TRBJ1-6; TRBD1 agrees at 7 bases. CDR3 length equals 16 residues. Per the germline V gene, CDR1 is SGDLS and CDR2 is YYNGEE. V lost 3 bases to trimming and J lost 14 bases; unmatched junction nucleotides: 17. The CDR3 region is CASSGIPTGRFVALHF. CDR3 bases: TGTGCCAGCAGCGGAATACCGACAGGGCGGTTCGTAGCCCTCCACTTT.

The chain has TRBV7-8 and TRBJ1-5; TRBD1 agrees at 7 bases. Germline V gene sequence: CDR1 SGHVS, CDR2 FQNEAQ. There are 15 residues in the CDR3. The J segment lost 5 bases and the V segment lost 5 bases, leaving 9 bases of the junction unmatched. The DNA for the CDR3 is TGTGCCAGCAGCGCCGAGGGGGCACGATATCAGCCCCAGCATTTT. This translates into CASSAEGARYQPQHF.

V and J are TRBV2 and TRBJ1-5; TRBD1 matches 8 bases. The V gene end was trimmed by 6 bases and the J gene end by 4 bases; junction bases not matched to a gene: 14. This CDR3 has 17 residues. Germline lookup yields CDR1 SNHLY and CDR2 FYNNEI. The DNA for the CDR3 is TGTGCCAGCAGGTTTGGGGGGGACAGGCTAGTGAATCAGCCCCAGCATTTT. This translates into CASRFGGDRLVNQPQHF.

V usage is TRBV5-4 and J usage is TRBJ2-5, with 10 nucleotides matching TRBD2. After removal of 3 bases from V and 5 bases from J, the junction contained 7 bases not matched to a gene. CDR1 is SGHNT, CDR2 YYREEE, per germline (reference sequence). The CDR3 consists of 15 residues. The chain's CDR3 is CASSSLSGRGETQYF. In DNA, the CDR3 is TGTGCCAGCAGCTCCCTCAGCGGGAGGGGGGAGACCCAGTACTTC.

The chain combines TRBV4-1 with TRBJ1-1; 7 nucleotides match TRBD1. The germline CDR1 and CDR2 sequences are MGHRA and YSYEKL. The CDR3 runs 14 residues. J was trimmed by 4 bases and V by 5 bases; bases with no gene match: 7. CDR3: CASSDRALGTEAFF. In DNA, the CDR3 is TGCGCCAGCAGCGACAGGGCTTTGGGCACTGAAGCTTTCTTT.

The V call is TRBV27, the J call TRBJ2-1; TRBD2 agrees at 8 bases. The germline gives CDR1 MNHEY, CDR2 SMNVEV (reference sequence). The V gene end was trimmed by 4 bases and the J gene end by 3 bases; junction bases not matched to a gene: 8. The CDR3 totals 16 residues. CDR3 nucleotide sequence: TGTGCCAGCAGTTCGATAGCGGGATTAAGCTACAATGAGCAGTTCTTC. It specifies CASSSIAGLSYNEQFF.

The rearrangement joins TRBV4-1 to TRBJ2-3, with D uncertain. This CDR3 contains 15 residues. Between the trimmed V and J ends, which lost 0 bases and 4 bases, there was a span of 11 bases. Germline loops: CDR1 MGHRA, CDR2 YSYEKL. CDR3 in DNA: TGCGCCAGCAGCCAAGATGTCCCTCGAGCAGATACGCAGTATTTT. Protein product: CASSQDVPRADTQYF.

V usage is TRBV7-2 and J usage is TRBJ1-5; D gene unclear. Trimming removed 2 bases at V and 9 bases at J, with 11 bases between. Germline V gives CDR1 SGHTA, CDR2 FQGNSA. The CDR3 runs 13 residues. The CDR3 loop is CASSLPQLPPQHF. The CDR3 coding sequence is TGTGCCAGCAGCTTACCACAGTTACCGCCCCAGCATTTT.